A single sample gave rise to the 8 T cell receptor beta chains below, sequenced in a study of chemoradiotherapy in HPV16-positive cancers. TCRdb's copy holds only in-frame clones and misses some; the assay was immunoSEQ multiplex PCR. The top ten clones hold roughly 4.9% of a sample with 25,000 to 40,000 clones, approximately 88% of them seen once. Material: blood, obtained from a patient who underwent chemoradiotherapy. These receptors were collected from a human donor with HPV-associated anogenital cancer.

The chain couples TRBV30 to TRBJ2-2; 8 nucleotides agree with TRBD1. The junction had 3 bases not matched to a gene; V was cut back by 2 bases and J by 1 base. The CDR3 runs 15 residues. Germline CDR1 GTSNPN, CDR2 SVGIG (reference sequence). CDR3 protein: CAWSPGQGNTGELFF. The CDR3 bases are TGTGCCTGGAGTCCCGGACAGGGGAACACCGGGGAGCTGTTTTTT.

The V and J genes are TRBV18 and TRBJ2-1, with TRBD2 matching 12 bases. Germline loops: CDR1 KGHSH, CDR2 LQKENI. The ends lost 4 bases at V and 9 bases at J; junction bases unmatched: 16. This CDR3 spans 18 amino acids. In DNA form, the CDR3 reads TGTGCCAGCTCACTCTGGACTAGCGGGACGGCTTCCTCTGGTGAGCAGTTCTTC. Translated: CASSLWTSGTASSGEQFF. Full variable domain (missing parts from reference TRBV18 and TRBJ2-1): NAGVMQNPRHLVRRRGQEARLRCSPMKGHSHVYWYRQLPEEGLKFMVYLQKENIIDESGMPKERFSAEFPKEGPSILRIQQVVRGDSAAYFCASSLWTSGTASSGEQFFGPGTRLTVL.

The chain links TRBV2 to TRBJ2-3; TRBD2 agrees at 8 bases. Germline assignment: CDR1 SNHLY and CDR2 FYNNEI. The CDR3 runs to 16 residues. J lost 0 bases, V lost 3 bases, and 5 bases had no gene match. The CDR3 DNA reads as TGTGCCAGCAGTGACGGGCGGGGGGCTAGCACAGATACGCAGTATTTT. The encoded protein is CASSDGRGASTDTQYF.

The chain combines TRBV19 with TRBJ2-5; 11 bases map to TRBD2. The CDR3 has 16 amino acids. The V and J ends lost 5 bases and 3 bases, in that order; junction bases with no gene match: 8. From germline, CDR1 is LNHDA and CDR2 SQIVND (reference sequence). The CDR3 region has the DNA TGTGCCAGTAGTCGCACTAGCGGGAGCGCCAAAGAGACCCAGTACTTC. This encodes CASSRTSGSAKETQYF.

The rearrangement uses TRBV19 and TRBJ1-2, with D possibly being TRBD1 (5 bases). This CDR3 is 13 amino acids long. CDR1 LNHDA and CDR2 SQIVND come from the germline V gene (reference sequence). The germline V and J ends were trimmed by 5 bases and 6 bases, with 13 bases remaining between them. CDR3 loop: CASSSTGTHGYTF. The CDR3 bases are TGTGCCAGTAGTTCCACAGGTACGCATGGCTACACCTTC.

The CDR3, as DNA: TGCGCCAGCAGCTTGGGATCGGGACAGCCCCAGCATTTT. Translating gives CASSLGSGQPQHF. The chain joins TRBV5-1 to TRBJ1-5; D is unresolved. Germline CDR1 reads SGHRS; CDR2 reads YFSETQ. Trimming removed 0 bases from V and 7 bases from J, with 8 bases in between. The CDR3 consists of 13 residues.

V is TRBV4-2 and J is TRBJ2-5, with no clear D. The CDR3 loop spans 14 amino acids. V was clipped by 0 bases and J by 11 bases, with 16 bases between them. The germline V gene has CDR1 LGHNA and CDR2 YNFKEQ. CDR3 amino acids: CASSQEVQPPIQYF. The CDR3 bases are TGTGCCAGCAGCCAAGAGGTTCAGCCCCCTATTCAGTACTTC.

J is TRBJ2-7 and V is TRBV5-5; 9 bases map to TRBD1. This CDR3 is built from 14 residues. V gave up 2 bases and J gave up 2 bases; unmatched junction bases: 2. Per the germline V gene, CDR1 is SGHKS and CDR2 is YYEKEE (reference sequence). This CDR3 reads CASSFGTGTYEQYF. The CDR3 DNA reads as TGTGCCAGCAGCTTCGGGACAGGGACCTACGAGCAGTACTTC. The variable domain in full, completed from reference TRBV5-5 and TRBJ2-7, reads DAGVTQSPTHLIKTRGQQVTLRCSPISGHKSVSWYQQVLGQGPQFIFQYYEKEERGRGNFPDRFSARQFPNYSSELNVNALLLGDSALYLCASSFGTGTYEQYFGPGTRLTVT.